The clone carrying this TCR beta chain was counted only a few times. This sample was included in a study of T-cell memory formation after mild COVID-19. The authors produced TCR alpha and TCR beta cDNA libraries with sample barcodes and UMIs by 5'RACE using constant-segment primers. TCRdb independently ran MiXCR on the 5' RACE reads; one entry per CDR3 protein. In the table there are some 490,000 distinct CDR3 sequences, 15% to 20% of which are singletons. This sequence was found in an adult woman who had mild COVID-19 (a few samples of this study predate the infection). Cell type and time point are not known. Sequencing was performed on PBMCs or a T cell subset sorted from them (not recorded which).

CDR3 in DNA: TGTGCCAGCAGCTTAGAACTAGCGGGAGGGAATCGGTTCTTC. Translation: CASSLELAGGNRFF. The chain carries TRBV7-2 and TRBJ2-1, with TRBD2 matching 13 bases. CDR3 length: 14 residues. After removal of 1 base from V and 15 bases from J, the junction contained 6 bases not matched to a gene. Germline CDR1 reads SGHTA; CDR2 reads FQGNSA.